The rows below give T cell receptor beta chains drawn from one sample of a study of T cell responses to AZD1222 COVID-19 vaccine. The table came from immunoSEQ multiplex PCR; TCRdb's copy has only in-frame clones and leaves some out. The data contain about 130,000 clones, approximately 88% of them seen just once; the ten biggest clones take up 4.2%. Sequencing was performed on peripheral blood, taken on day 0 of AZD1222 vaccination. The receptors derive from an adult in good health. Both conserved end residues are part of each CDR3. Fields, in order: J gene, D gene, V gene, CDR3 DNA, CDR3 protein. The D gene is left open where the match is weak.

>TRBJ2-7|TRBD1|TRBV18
TGTGCCAGCTCACCTGGGACAGACTACGAGCAGTACTTC
CASSPGTDYEQYF
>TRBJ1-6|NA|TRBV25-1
TGTGCCAGCAGCCCCGACGGTAATTCACCCCTCCACTTT
CASSPDGNSPLHF
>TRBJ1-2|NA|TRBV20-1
TGCAGTACCGAGGGGGGCTACACCTTC
CSTEGGYTF
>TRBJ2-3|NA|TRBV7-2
TGTGCCAGCAGCTTATCGACCATGGCGGCCCCCACAGATACGCAGTATTTT
CASSLSTMAAPTDTQYF
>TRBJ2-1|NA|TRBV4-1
TGCGCCAGCAGCCAAGCGGTTCGCGGGACGGACTCCTACAATGAGCAGTTCTTC
CASSQAVRGTDSYNEQFF
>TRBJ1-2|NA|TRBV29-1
TGCAGCGTTGATACAGCAGGGTATGGCTACACCTTC
CSVDTAGYGYTF
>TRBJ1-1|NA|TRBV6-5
TGTGCCAGCATCACCTCCCTGAACACTGAAGCTTTCTTT
CASITSLNTEAFF
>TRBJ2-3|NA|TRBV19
TGTGCCAGTAGCTACGGGGGAACTAGCACAGATACGCAGTATTTT
CASSYGGTSTDTQYF
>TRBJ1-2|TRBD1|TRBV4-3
TGCGCCAGCAGCCTGACAGGGGTGGGATATGGCTACACCTTC
CASSLTGVGYGYTF
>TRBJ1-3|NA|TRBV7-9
TGTGCCAGCAGACAGGTATCCTCTGGAAACACCATATATTTT
CASRQVSSGNTIYF
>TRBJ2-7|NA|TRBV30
TGTGCCTGGGGAGGGGACCAGTCCTACGAGCAGTACTTC
CAWGGDQSYEQYF